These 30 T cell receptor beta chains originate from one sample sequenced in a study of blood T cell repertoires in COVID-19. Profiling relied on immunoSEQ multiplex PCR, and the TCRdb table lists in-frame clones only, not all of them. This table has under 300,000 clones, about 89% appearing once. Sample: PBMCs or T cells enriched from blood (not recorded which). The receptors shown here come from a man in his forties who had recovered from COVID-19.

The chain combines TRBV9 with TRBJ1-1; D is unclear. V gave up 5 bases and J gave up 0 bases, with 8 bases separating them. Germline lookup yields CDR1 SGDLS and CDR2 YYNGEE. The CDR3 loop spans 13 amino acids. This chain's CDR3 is CASSVQMNTEAFF. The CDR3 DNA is TGTGCCAGCAGTGTCCAAATGAACACTGAAGCTTTCTTT.

The CDR3 coding sequence is TGTGCCAGCAGCTTAGACATCCCGCGGGGGACGGGAAGCTCCTACGAGCAGTACTTC. Protein: CASSLDIPRGTGSSYEQYF. The chain employs TRBV11-3 and TRBJ2-7, with TRBD2 identical over 7 bases. The CDR3 has 19 amino acids. The J segment lost 0 bases and the V segment lost 0 bases, leaving 14 bases of the junction unmatched. Per germline, CDR1 SGHNT and CDR2 YENEEA.

The CDR3 reads CATSDTQGNKPYEQYF. DNA of the CDR3: TGTGCCACCAGTGATACACAGGGGAACAAGCCCTACGAGCAGTACTTC. The chain employs TRBV24-1 and TRBJ2-7; 7 bases fit TRBD1. CDR3 size: 16 residues. Trimming at V came to 3 bases and at J to 2 bases, leaving 9 bases not matched to a gene. CDR1 and CDR2 from the germline V gene are KGHDR and SFDVKD.

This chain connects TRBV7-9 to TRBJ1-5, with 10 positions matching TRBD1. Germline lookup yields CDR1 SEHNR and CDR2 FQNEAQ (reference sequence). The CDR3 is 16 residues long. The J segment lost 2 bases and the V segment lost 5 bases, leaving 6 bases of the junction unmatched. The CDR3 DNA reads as TGTGCCAGCAGCAAGGGACAGGGGATGGGCAATCAGCCCCAGCATTTT. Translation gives CASSKGQGMGNQPQHF. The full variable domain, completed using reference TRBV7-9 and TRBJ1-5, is DTGVSQNPRHKITKRGQNVTFRCDPISEHNRLYWYRQTLGQGPEFLTYFQNEAQLEKSRLLSDRFSAERPKGSFSTLEIQRTEQGDSAMYLCASSKGQGMGNQPQHFGDGTRLSIL.

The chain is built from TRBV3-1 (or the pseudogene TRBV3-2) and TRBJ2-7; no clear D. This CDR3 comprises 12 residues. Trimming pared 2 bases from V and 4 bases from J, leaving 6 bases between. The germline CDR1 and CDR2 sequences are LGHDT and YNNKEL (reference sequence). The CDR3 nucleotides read TGTGCCAGCAGCCAAACTGAATACGAGCAGTACTTC. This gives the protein CASSQTEYEQYF.

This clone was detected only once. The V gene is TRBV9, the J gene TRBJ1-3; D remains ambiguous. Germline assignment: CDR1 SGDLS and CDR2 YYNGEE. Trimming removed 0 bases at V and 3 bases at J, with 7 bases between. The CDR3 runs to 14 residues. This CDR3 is CASSVDPLGNTIYF. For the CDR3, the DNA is TGTGCCAGCAGCGTAGATCCACTTGGAAACACCATATATTTT.

As DNA, the CDR3 is TGTGCCAGCAGTTTCGACAGGGGACACGGACAGCCCCAGCATTTT. Translating gives CASSFDRGHGQPQHF. This rearrangement joins TRBV6-5 to TRBJ1-5, with TRBD1 matching over 8 bases. From germline, CDR1 is MNHEY and CDR2 SVGAGI. This CDR3 spans 15 amino acids. After removal of 4 bases from V and 7 bases from J, the junction contained 9 bases not matched to a gene.

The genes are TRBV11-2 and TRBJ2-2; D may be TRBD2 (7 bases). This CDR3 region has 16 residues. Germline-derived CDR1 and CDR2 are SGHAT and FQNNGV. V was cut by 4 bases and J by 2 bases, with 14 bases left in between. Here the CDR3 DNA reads TGTGCCAGCAGCTCCTATCGGGGGGCCAACACCGGGGAGCTGTTTTTT. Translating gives CASSSYRGANTGELFF.

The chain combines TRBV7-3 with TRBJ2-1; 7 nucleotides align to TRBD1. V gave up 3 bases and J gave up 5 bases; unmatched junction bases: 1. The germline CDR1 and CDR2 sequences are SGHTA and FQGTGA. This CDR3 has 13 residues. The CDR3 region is CASSLGQNNEQFF. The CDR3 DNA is TGTGCCAGCAGCTTGGGACAGAACAATGAGCAGTTCTTC. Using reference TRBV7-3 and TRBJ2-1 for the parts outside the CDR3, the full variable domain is GAGVSQTPSNKVTEKGKYVELRCDPISGHTALYWYRQSLGQGPEFLIYFQGTGAADDSGLPNDRFFAVRPEGSVSTLKIQRTERGDSAVYLCASSLGQNNEQFFGPGTRLTVL.

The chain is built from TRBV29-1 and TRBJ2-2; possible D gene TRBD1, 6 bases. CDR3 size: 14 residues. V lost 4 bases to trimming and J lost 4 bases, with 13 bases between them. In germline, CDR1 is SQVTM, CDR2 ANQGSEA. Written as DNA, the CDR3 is TGCAGCGTTGCTGGACAGCTTTCCACCGGGGAGCTGTTTTTT. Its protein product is CSVAGQLSTGELFF.

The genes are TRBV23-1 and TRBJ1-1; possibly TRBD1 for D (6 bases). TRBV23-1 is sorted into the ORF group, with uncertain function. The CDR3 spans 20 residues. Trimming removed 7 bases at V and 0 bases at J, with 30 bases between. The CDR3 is CASIINRTQGRILMNTEAFF. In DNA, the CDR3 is TGCGCCAGCATCATCAATCGCACCCAGGGGCGTATTCTCATGAACACTGAAGCTTTCTTT.

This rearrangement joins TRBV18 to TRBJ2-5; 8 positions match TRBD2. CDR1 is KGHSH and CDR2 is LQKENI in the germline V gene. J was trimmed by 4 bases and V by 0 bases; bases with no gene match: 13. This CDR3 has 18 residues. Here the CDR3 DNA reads TGTGCCAGCTCACCACCGAGTAGTGAGCGGGAGCAGAGAGAGACCCAGTACTTC. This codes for CASSPPSSEREQRETQYF.

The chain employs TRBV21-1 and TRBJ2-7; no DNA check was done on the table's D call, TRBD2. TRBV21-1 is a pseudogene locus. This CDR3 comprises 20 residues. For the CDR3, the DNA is TGTGCCAGCAGCAAAGGTGTAGGTTATGCGGCGGAAGCAGTATTTTACGAGCAGTACTTC. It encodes CASSKGVGYAAEAVFYEQYF.

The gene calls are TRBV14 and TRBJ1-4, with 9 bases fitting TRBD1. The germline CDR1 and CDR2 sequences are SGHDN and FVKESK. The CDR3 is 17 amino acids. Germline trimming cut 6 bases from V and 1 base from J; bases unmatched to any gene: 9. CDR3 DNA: TGTGCCAGCAGTCGGACAGGGGCCTACTTAACTAATGAAAAACTGTTTTTT. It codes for CASSRTGAYLTNEKLFF.

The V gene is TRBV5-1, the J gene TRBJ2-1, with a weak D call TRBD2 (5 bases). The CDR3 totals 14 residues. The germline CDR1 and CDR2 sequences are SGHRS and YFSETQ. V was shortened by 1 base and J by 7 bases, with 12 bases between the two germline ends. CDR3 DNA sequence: TGCGCCAGCAGCTTGTTACTAGAGAGGAATGAGCAGTTCTTC. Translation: CASSLLLERNEQFF.

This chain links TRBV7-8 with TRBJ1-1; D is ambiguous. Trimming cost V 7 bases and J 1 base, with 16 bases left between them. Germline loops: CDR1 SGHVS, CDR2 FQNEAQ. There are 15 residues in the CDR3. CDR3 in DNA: TGTGCCAGCATCCGCGGCGGGGTGCCGAACACTGAAGCTTTCTTT. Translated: CASIRGGVPNTEAFF. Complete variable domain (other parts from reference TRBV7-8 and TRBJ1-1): GAGVSQSPRYKVAKRGQDVALRCDPISGHVSLFWYQQALGQGPEFLTYFQNEAQLDKSGLPSDRFFAERPEGSVSTLKIQRTQQEDSAVYLCASIRGGVPNTEAFFGQGTRLTVV.

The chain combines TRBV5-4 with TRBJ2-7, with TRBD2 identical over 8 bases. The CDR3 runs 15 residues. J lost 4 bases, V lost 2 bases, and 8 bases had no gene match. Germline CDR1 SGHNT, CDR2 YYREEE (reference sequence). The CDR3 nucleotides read TGTGCCAGCAGCTTAATCAGCGGGAGAAATTACGAGCAGTACTTC. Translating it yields CASSLISGRNYEQYF.

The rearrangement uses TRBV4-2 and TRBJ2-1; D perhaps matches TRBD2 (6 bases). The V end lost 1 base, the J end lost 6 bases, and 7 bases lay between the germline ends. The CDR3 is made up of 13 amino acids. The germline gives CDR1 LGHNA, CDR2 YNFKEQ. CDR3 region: CASSQAGVNEQFF. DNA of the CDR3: TGTGCCAGCAGCCAAGCGGGAGTCAATGAGCAGTTCTTC.

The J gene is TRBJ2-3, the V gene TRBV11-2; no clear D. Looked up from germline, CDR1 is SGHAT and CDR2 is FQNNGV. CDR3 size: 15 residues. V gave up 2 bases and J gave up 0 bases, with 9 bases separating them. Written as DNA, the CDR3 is TGTGCCAGCAGCTTATACGCGCCAAGCACAGATACGCAGTATTTT. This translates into CASSLYAPSTDTQYF.

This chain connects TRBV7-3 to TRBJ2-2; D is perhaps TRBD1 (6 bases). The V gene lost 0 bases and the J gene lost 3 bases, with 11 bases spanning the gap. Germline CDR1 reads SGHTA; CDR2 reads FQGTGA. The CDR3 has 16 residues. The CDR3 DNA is TGTGCCAGCAGCTTAACGGCAGGGGTCGACACCGGGGAGCTGTTTTTT. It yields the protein CASSLTAGVDTGELFF.

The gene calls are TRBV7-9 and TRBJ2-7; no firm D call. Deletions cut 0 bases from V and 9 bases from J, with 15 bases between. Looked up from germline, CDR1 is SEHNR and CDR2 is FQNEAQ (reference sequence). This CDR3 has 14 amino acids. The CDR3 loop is CASSLAAPGLRQYF. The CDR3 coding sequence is TGTGCCAGCAGCTTAGCGGCTCCAGGCTTAAGGCAGTACTTC.

This CDR3 reads CASSPLARRPQHF. In DNA form, the CDR3 reads TGTGCCAGCTCACCACTGGCGAGGCGGCCCCAGCATTTT. The chain joins TRBV18 to TRBJ1-5; D remains ambiguous. The CDR3 consists of 13 residues. Between the trimmed V and J ends, which lost 1 base and 9 bases, there was a span of 10 bases. The V gene's germline CDR1 is KGHSH and CDR2 LQKENI.

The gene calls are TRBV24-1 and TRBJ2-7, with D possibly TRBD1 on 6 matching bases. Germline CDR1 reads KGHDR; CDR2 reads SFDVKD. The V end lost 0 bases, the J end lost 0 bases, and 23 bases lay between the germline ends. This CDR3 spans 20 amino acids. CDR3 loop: CATSDLRSEGQEMSSYEQYF. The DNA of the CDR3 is TGTGCCACCAGTGATTTGCGAAGTGAGGGACAAGAAATGAGCTCCTACGAGCAGTACTTC.

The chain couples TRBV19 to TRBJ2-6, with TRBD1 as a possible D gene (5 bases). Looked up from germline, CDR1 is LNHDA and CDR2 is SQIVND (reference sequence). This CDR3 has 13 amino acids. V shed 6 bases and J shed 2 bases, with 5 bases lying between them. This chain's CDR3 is CASRTAGANVLTF. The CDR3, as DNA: TGTGCCAGTAGGACAGCTGGGGCCAACGTCCTGACTTTC.

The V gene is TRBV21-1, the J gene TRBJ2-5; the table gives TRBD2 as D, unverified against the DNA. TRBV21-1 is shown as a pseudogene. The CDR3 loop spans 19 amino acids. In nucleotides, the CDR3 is TGTGCCAGCAGCAAAGAAGACTATGGGACTAGCGGTAAGGGAAAGACCCAGTACTTC. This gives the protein CASSKEDYGTSGKGKTQYF.

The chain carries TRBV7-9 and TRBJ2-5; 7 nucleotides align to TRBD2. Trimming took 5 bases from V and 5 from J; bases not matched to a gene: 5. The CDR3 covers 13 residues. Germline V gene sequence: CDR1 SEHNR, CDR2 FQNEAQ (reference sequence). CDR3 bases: TGTGCCAGCAGCGACGGACTAGTGGAGACCCAGTACTTC. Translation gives CASSDGLVETQYF.

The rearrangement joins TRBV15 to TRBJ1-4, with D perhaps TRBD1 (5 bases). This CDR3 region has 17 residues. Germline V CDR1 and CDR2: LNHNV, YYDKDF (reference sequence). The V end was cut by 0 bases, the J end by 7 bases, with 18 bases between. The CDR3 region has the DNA TGTGCCACCAGCAGAGATTGGTCGACAGACATGGGTGAAAAACTGTTTTTT. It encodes CATSRDWSTDMGEKLFF.

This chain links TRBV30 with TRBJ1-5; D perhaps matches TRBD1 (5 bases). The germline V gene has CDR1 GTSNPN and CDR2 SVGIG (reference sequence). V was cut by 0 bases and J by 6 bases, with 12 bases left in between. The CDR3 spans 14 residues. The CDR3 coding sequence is TGTGCCTGGAGTGTGGGGCCTCTGGGTCAGCCCCAGCATTTT. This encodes CAWSVGPLGQPQHF.

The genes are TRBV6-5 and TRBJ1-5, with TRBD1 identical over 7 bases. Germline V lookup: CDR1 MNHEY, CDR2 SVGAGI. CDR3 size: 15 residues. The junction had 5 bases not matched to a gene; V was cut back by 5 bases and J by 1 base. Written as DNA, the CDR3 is TGTGCCAGCAGTAGGACAGGAGAGAGCAATCAGCCCCAGCATTTT. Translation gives CASSRTGESNQPQHF.

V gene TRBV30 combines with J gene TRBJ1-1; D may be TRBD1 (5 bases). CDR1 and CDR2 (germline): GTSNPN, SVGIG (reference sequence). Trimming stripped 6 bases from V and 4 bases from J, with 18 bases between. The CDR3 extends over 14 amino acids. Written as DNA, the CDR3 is TGTGCCTGCCAAACACTCATCACAGGCACTGAAGCTTTCTTT. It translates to CACQTLITGTEAFF.